Each of the 27 T cell receptor beta chains below was sequenced from the same sample in a study of shared clonotypes between healthy human individuals. The assay was immunoSEQ multiplex PCR, and TCRdb's table has in-frame clones only and misses some. The top ten hold around 10% of the sample, which has about 330,000 clones, 74% seen once. Sequenced: memory CD4+ T cells sorted from blood. Subset defined: CD45RA-negative fraction. The origin of the receptors is a man aged 25 to 45 in good health.

The table lists this clone with a count of one. This chain joins TRBV19 and TRBJ1-2; tentatively, D is TRBD1 (5 bases). Germline loops: CDR1 LNHDA, CDR2 SQIVND (reference sequence). V was clipped by 5 bases and J by 3 bases, with 16 bases between them. This CDR3 has 15 amino acids. The chain's CDR3 is CASSSGTSTDYGYTF. For the CDR3, the DNA is TGTGCCAGTAGTTCCGGGACTTCAACGGACTATGGCTACACCTTC.

The V gene is TRBV29-1, the J gene TRBJ2-3; no definite D call. The CDR3 has 11 residues. V lost 4 bases, J lost 4 bases, and 6 bases lay in between. Germline V gene data show CDR1 as SQVTM and CDR2 as ANQGSEA. The CDR3 spells CSVVFADTQYF. CDR3 DNA: TGCAGCGTTGTGTTCGCAGATACGCAGTATTTT.

The chain employs TRBV28 and TRBJ1-4; 10 bases are a match to TRBD1. The CDR3 has 15 amino acids. V shed 5 bases, J shed 8 bases, and the junction held 8 bases outside the gene matches. The germline V gene has CDR1 MDHEN and CDR2 SYDVKM. The CDR3 sequence: CASSARTGGREKLFF. The CDR3 DNA is TGTGCCAGCAGTGCGCGGACAGGGGGGAGAGAAAAACTGTTTTTT.

J is TRBJ2-3 and V is TRBV5-1; 13 bases map to TRBD2. The CDR3 loop spans 19 amino acids. Germline V gives CDR1 SGHRS, CDR2 YFSETQ. Trimming at V came to 2 bases and at J to 2 bases, leaving 11 bases not matched to a gene. The CDR3 spells CASSLQGLAGETSTDTQYF. CDR3 nucleotide sequence: TGCGCCAGCAGCTTACAAGGACTAGCGGGAGAAACATCCACAGATACGCAGTATTTT. The entire variable domain, with the rest obtained from reference TRBV5-1 and TRBJ2-3, is as follows: KAGVTQTPRYLIKTRGQQVTLSCSPISGHRSVSWYQQTPGQGLQFLFEYFSETQRNKGNFPGRFSGRQFSNSRSEMNVSTLELGDSALYLCASSLQGLAGETSTDTQYFGPGTRLTVL.

The V gene is TRBV2, the J gene TRBJ1-2; D unresolved. Germline V gene lookup returns CDR1 SNHLY and CDR2 FYNNEI. V was shortened by 7 bases and J by 2 bases, with 14 bases between the two germline ends. This CDR3 contains 14 residues. The CDR3 nucleotides read TGTGCCAGCACTCCATCCCCCCAAAACTATGGCTACACCTTC. Its translation is CASTPSPQNYGYTF.

The CDR3: CASSGRVWTDTQYF. The CDR3 nucleotides are TGTGCCAGCAGCGGCAGGGTGTGGACAGATACGCAGTATTTT. The chain couples TRBV9 to TRBJ2-3; D is perhaps TRBD1 (5 bases). The ends were cut back, 3 bases at V and 3 bases at J, with 11 bases in the middle. There are 14 residues in the CDR3. Germline lookup yields CDR1 SGDLS and CDR2 YYNGEE.

The V and J genes are TRBV5-1 and TRBJ2-3, with D uncertain. V was cut by 4 bases and J by 3 bases, with 15 bases left in between. CDR1 SGHRS and CDR2 YFSETQ come from the germline V gene. CDR3 length: 15 amino acids. As DNA, the CDR3 is TGCGCCAGCAGCCCCACGCAGGCCCGTACAGATACGCAGTATTTT. Amino acids: CASSPTQARTDTQYF.

This clone was seen at least ten times. This chain joins TRBV7-2 and TRBJ2-7; 7 nucleotides agree with TRBD1. V gave up 5 bases and J gave up 1 base; unmatched junction bases: 8. Germline V gene data show CDR1 as SGHTA and CDR2 as FQGNSA. The CDR3 extends over 15 amino acids. The CDR3 loop reads CASSPSPGQSYEQYF. The CDR3 DNA reads as TGTGCCAGCAGCCCGTCCCCGGGACAGTCCTACGAGCAGTACTTC.

The chain couples TRBV7-9 to TRBJ2-3, with 7 bases aligning to TRBD2. V was pared by 7 bases and J by 0 bases, with 4 bases of the junction left unmatched. The CDR3 length is 14 residues. Germline CDR1 is SEHNR and CDR2 is FQNEAQ (reference sequence). The CDR3 region is CASKPSGSTDTQYF. CDR3 sequence (DNA): TGTGCCAGCAAACCTAGCGGAAGCACAGATACGCAGTATTTT.

V and J are TRBV29-1 and TRBJ2-3; 11 positions agree with TRBD2. Looked up from germline, CDR1 is SQVTM and CDR2 is ANQGSEA. Trimming cost V 2 bases and J 4 bases; bases outside gene matches: 5. There are 15 residues in the CDR3. CDR3 coding DNA: TGCAGCGTTGAACAAATTAGCGGGAGGGCAGATACGCAGTATTTT. Encoded protein: CSVEQISGRADTQYF.

The chain is built from TRBV7-2 and TRBJ2-1; a weak D match, TRBD2 (5 bases). The CDR3 has 13 amino acids. V was pared by 1 base and J by 13 bases, with 14 bases between. Germline-derived CDR1 and CDR2 are SGHTA and FQGNSA. The CDR3 region is CASSLVATGNQFF. DNA of the CDR3: TGTGCCAGCAGCTTAGTAGCGACGGGAAACCAGTTCTTC. The full variable domain, rest sourced from reference TRBV7-2 and TRBJ2-1, is GAGVSQSPSNKVTEKGKDVELRCDPISGHTALYWYRQSLGQGLEFLIYFQGNSAPDKSGLPSDRFSAERTGGSVSTLTIQRTQQEDSAVYLCASSLVATGNQFFGPGTRLTVL.

The rearrangement uses TRBV11-3 and TRBJ2-7; possibly TRBD1 or TRBD2 for D (5 bases each). The V gene's germline CDR1 is SGHNT and CDR2 YENEEA. The CDR3 loop spans 15 amino acids. Trimming took 4 bases from V and 5 from J, leaving 18 bases between them. The CDR3 here is CASSSTGRPEDEQYF. For the CDR3, the DNA is TGTGCCAGCAGCTCCACGGGACGGCCCGAGGACGAGCAGTACTTC. The variable domain in full, with the rest retrieved from reference TRBV11-3 and TRBJ2-7, is EAGVVQSPRYKIIEKKQPVAFWCNPISGHNTLYWYLQNLGQGPELLIRYENEEAVDDSQLPKDRFSAERLKGVDSTLKIQPAELGDSAVYLCASSSTGRPEDEQYFGPGTRLTVT.

The chain uses TRBV5-1 and TRBJ2-2; the D is unclear. Trimming removed 2 bases from V and 0 bases from J, with 5 bases in between. The CDR3 runs 14 residues. Looked up from germline, CDR1 is SGHRS and CDR2 is YFSETQ. CDR3 DNA sequence: TGCGCCAGCAGCTTACGGCCGAACACCGGGGAGCTGTTTTTT. Its protein product is CASSLRPNTGELFF.

The genes are TRBV28 and TRBJ2-7; 9 nucleotides align to TRBD1. The germline V gene has CDR1 MDHEN and CDR2 SYDVKM. This CDR3 region has 14 residues. Losses at the gene ends were 4 bases for V and 2 bases for J; bases not matched to a gene: 3. This chain's CDR3 is CASSSGQGTYEQYF. The DNA of the CDR3 is TGTGCCAGCAGTTCGGGACAGGGTACCTACGAGCAGTACTTC.

This chain links TRBV5-4 with TRBJ2-1; no reliable D call. The CDR3 has 14 residues. Deletions cut 4 bases from V and 2 bases from J, with 10 bases between. Germline V gives CDR1 SGHNT, CDR2 YYREEE (reference sequence). The CDR3: CASSAQTAYNEQFF. Written as DNA, the CDR3 is TGTGCCAGCAGCGCTCAGACGGCCTACAATGAGCAGTTCTTC.

The chain is built from TRBV6-1 and TRBJ1-2; D is unresolved. This CDR3 contains 14 residues. The V and J ends lost 1 base and 4 bases respectively, with 10 bases between them. Germline V CDR1 and CDR2: MNHNS, SASEGT. CDR3 region: CASSEVNSVYGYTF. For the CDR3, the DNA is TGTGCCAGCAGTGAAGTTAACAGCGTCTATGGCTACACCTTC.

The gene calls are TRBV5-4 and TRBJ2-5; 7 bases agree with TRBD1. With 3 bases clipped from V and 5 bases from J, the junction kept 4 bases outside the gene matches. Germline loops: CDR1 SGHNT, CDR2 YYREEE (reference sequence). This CDR3 is built from 13 residues. DNA of the CDR3: TGTGCCAGCAGCTCCAGGGGGACGGAGACCCAGTACTTC. As protein: CASSSRGTETQYF.

With regard to this clone: One base separates it from a far larger clone, so it is likely a read error. The chain has TRBV6-5 and TRBJ1-2; D unclear. The germline gives CDR1 MNHEY, CDR2 SVGAGI. CDR3 length: 10 residues. CDR3 sequence (DNA): TGTGCCGGCAGGAGGTTTGGCTACACCTTC. This translates into CAGRRFGYTF.

In the case of this clone: This CDR3 is also generated by other DNA sequences in the sample. This chain uses TRBV19 with TRBJ2-2, with unresolved D. From germline, CDR1 is LNHDA and CDR2 SQIVND (reference sequence). This CDR3 is 12 amino acids long. Trimming removed 4 bases at V and 5 bases at J, with 5 bases between. CDR3 bases: TGTGCCAGTAGTACGAGGACCGGGGAGCTGTTTTTT. Its protein is CASSTRTGELFF.

The chain recombines TRBV18 with TRBJ2-7; no clear D. Germline assignment: CDR1 KGHSH and CDR2 LQKENI. This CDR3 is built from 14 residues. Between the trimmed V and J ends, which lost 0 bases and 6 bases, there was a span of 12 bases. The DNA of the CDR3 is TGTGCCAGCTCACCACCAGGCCGGTTCGGCGAGCAGTACTTC. Amino acids: CASSPPGRFGEQYF. Full variable domain (remainder filled in from reference TRBV18 and TRBJ2-7): NAGVMQNPRHLVRRRGQEARLRCSPMKGHSHVYWYRQLPEEGLKFMVYLQKENIIDESGMPKERFSAEFPKEGPSILRIQQVVRGDSAAYFCASSPPGRFGEQYFGPGTRLTVT.

The chain links TRBV6-5 to TRBJ2-7; the D is unclear. The CDR3 runs to 15 residues. The germline V gene has CDR1 MNHEY and CDR2 SVGAGI. Between the trimmed V and J ends, which lost 5 bases and 2 bases, there was a span of 16 bases. The CDR3 region has the DNA TGTGCCAGCAGTCACAACGACCTTGGGCCCTACGAGCAGTACTTC. Translation: CASSHNDLGPYEQYF.

The chain combines TRBV5-6 with TRBJ2-7; possibly TRBD2 for D (5 bases). The V end lost 4 bases, the J end lost 6 bases, and 17 bases lay between the germline ends. CDR1 and CDR2 (germline): SGHDT, YYEEEE. The CDR3 is made up of 14 amino acids. CDR3 residues: CASSIGHSGGEQYF. The CDR3 DNA sequence: TGTGCCAGCAGCATTGGCCATAGTGGAGGCGAGCAGTACTTC.

The gene calls are TRBV5-1 and TRBJ2-1; no clear D gene. The CDR3 runs 14 residues. CDR1 is SGHRS and CDR2 is YFSETQ in the germline V gene. The germline V and J ends were trimmed by 1 base and 4 bases, with 9 bases remaining between them. The chain's CDR3 is CASSLNSQYNEQFF. For the CDR3, the DNA is TGCGCCAGCAGCTTGAACAGCCAGTACAATGAGCAGTTCTTC.

J is TRBJ2-5 and V is TRBV18; D uncertain. There are 14 residues in the CDR3. V lost 4 bases to trimming and J lost 0 bases, with 9 bases between them. Germline V lookup: CDR1 KGHSH, CDR2 LQKENI. The CDR3 DNA sequence: TGTGCCAGCTCACGGGAAGGTAACCAAGAGACCCAGTACTTC. It encodes CASSREGNQETQYF.

CDR3 sequence reads: CASARSTEAFF. CDR3 nucleotides: TGTGCCAGCGCGAGGAGCACTGAAGCTTTCTTT. The chain carries TRBV11-2 and TRBJ1-1; D call uncertain. This CDR3 comprises 11 residues. Germline V CDR1 and CDR2: SGHAT, FQNNGV. V lost 8 bases and J lost 4, with 8 bases in between.

J is TRBJ1-1 and V is TRBV18, with D maybe TRBD1 (6 bases). Per the germline V gene, CDR1 is KGHSH and CDR2 is LQKENI. V lost 3 bases to trimming and J lost 2 bases, with 10 bases between them. The CDR3 contains 14 residues. The CDR3 here is CASSPAGANTEAFF. For the CDR3, the DNA is TGTGCCAGCTCACCGGCAGGGGCAAACACTGAAGCTTTCTTT. The full variable domain, in which reference TRBV18 and TRBJ1-1 provide the parts outside the CDR3, is NAGVMQNPRHLVRRRGQEARLRCSPMKGHSHVYWYRQLPEEGLKFMVYLQKENIIDESGMPKERFSAEFPKEGPSILRIQQVVRGDSAAYFCASSPAGANTEAFFGQGTRLTVV.

The V and J genes are TRBV11-2 and TRBJ2-1; no clear D gene. V dropped 2 bases and J dropped 6 bases, with 8 bases sitting between them. Germline V CDR1 and CDR2: SGHAT, FQNNGV. The CDR3 runs to 13 residues. The CDR3: CASSLNQANEQFF. The CDR3 region has the DNA TGTGCCAGCAGCTTAAACCAAGCCAATGAGCAGTTCTTC.